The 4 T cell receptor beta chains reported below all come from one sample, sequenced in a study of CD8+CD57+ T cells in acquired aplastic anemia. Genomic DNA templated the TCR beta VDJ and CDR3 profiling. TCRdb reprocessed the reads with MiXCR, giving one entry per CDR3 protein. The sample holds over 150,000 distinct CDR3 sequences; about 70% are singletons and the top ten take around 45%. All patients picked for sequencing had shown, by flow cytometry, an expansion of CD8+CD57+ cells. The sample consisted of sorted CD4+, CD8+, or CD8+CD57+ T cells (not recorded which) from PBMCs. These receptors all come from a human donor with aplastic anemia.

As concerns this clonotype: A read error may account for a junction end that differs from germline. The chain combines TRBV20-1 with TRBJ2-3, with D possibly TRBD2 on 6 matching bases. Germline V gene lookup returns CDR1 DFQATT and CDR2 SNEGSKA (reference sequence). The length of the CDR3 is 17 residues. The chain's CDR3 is CSARDAGRAGSTDTQYF. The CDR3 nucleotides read TGCAGCGCTAGAGATGCGGGACGGGCAGGGAGCACAGATACGCAGTATTTT.

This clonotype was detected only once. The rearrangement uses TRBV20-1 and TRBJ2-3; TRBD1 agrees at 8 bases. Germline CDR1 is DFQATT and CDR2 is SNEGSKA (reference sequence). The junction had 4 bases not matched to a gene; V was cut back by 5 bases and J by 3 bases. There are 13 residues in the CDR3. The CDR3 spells CSAFRTGTDTQYF. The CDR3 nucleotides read TGCAGTGCTTTTAGGACAGGGACAGATACGCAGTATTTT.

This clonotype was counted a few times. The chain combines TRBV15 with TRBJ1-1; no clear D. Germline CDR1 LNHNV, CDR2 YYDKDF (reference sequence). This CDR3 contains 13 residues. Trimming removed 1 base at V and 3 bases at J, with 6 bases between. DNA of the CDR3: TGTGCCACCAGCAGAGGGGTGGACACTGAAGCTTTCTTT. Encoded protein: CATSRGVDTEAFF.

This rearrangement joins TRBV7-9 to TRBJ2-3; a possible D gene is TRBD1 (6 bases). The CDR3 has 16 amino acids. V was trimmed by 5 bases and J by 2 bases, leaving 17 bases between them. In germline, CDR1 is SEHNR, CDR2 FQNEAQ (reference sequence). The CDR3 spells CASSQRIQGFTDTQYF. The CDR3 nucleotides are TGTGCCAGCAGCCAAAGGATCCAGGGGTTCACAGATACGCAGTATTTT.